This is a list of T cell receptor beta chains from one sample in a study of CD8+ T cells in alopecia areata. The data were produced by immunoSEQ multiplex PCR, yet TCRdb's version contains in-frame clones alone and is incomplete. Among roughly 180,000 clones listed, around 60% were seen once. Sequenced here: CD4+ T cells sorted from blood, sampled at week 4, from a patient treated with tofacitinib. The receptors shown here come from a human donor with alopecia areata. The CDR3 runs from the conserved cysteine through the conserved F or W. A D gene is named only where the DNA matches it firmly. Expanded clones are given a class, and other clones once, few, many or no size at all.

j_call | clone_size | d_call | v_call | cdr3_aa | cdr3_nt
TRBJ1-6 | - | - | TRBV30 | CAWSAWDGDNSPLHF | TGTGCCTGGAGTGCGTGGGACGGAGATAATTCACCCCTCCACTTT
TRBJ1-1 | - | - | TRBV10-3 | CATVGRVGDTEAFF | TGTGCCACCGTAGGACGGGTGGGGGACACTGAAGCTTTCTTT
TRBJ2-1 | few | TRBD1 | TRBV29-1 | CSVRTGTLNEQFF | TGCAGCGTTAGGACAGGCACCCTCAATGAGCAGTTCTTC
TRBJ1-1 | - | - | TRBV7-9 | CASSPRGLIGAFF | TGTGCCAGCAGCCCACGTGGGCTAATAGGGGCTTTCTTT
TRBJ2-1 | few | - | TRBV19 | CASSLGLLNEQFF | TGTGCCAGTAGTCTCGGGCTTCTGAATGAGCAGTTCTTC
TRBJ2-5 | - | - | TRBV29-1 | CSVEYQEETQYF | TGCAGCGTTGAATATCAGGAAGAGACCCAGTACTTC
TRBJ2-5 | - | - | TRBV11-2 | CASSLGTELETQYF | TGTGCCAGCAGCTTAGGTACAGAACTAGAGACCCAGTACTTC
TRBJ2-1 | - | - | TRBV2 | CASEAGYRDEQFF | TGTGCCAGCGAGGCGGGTTATCGGGATGAGCAGTTCTTC
TRBJ2-3 | - | - | TRBV5-1 | CASSGTSNTDTQYF | TGCGCCAGCAGCGGCACATCCAACACAGATACGCAGTATTTT
TRBJ2-7 | - | - | TRBV30 | CAWSYGLFGKNHEQYF | TGTGCCTGGAGTTACGGGTTGTTCGGCAAAAACCACGAGCAGTACTTC
TRBJ2-1 | - | TRBD1 | TRBV5-4 | CASSRPGQGSDEQFF | TGTGCCAGCAGCCGTCCGGGACAGGGTTCCGATGAGCAGTTCTTC
TRBJ1-2 | few | - | TRBV14 | CASSPPGSRGGYTF | TGTGCCAGCAGCCCCCCTGGGTCGAGGGGTGGCTACACCTTC
TRBJ2-1 | - | - | TRBV28 | CASSSGDRNEQFF | TGTGCCAGCAGCTCCGGGGACCGGAATGAGCAGTTCTTC
TRBJ2-1 | few | TRBD1 | TRBV7-9 | CASSKQGAGQFF | TGTGCCAGCAGCAAACAGGGGGCTGGTCAGTTCTTC
TRBJ2-4 | - | TRBD2 | TRBV28 | CASSFLAGGNIQYF | TGTGCCAGCAGTTTTCTAGCGGGGGGAAACATTCAGTACTTC
TRBJ1-5 | - | TRBD1 | TRBV4-1 | CASSQGDRDSNQPQHF | TGCGCCAGCAGCCAAGGGGACAGGGATAGCAATCAGCCCCAGCATTTT
TRBJ2-6 | - | TRBD1 | TRBV27 | CASSLGQFSSGANVLTF | TGTGCCAGCAGTTTGGGACAGTTCAGCTCTGGGGCCAACGTCCTGACTTTC
TRBJ1-2 | - | - | TRBV20-1 | CSASHSYGYTF | TGCAGTGCTAGTCATAGCTATGGCTACACCTTC
TRBJ1-2 | - | - | TRBV29-1 | CSVEDLGTYGYTF | TGCAGCGTTGAAGACCTGGGAACCTATGGCTACACCTTC
TRBJ2-1 | - | - | TRBV29-1 | CSVDSYNEQFF | TGCAGCGTTGACTCCTACAATGAGCAGTTCTTC
TRBJ2-3 | - | TRBD1 | TRBV7-3 | CASSLGPDRATDTQYF | TGTGCCAGCAGCTTAGGCCCCGACAGGGCCACAGATACGCAGTATTTT
TRBJ2-1 | - | - | TRBV2 | CASSRTAHSYNEQFF | TGTGCCAGCAGTCGGACAGCCCACTCCTACAATGAGCAGTTCTTC
TRBJ2-3 | few | - | TRBV25-1 | CASRPPGAQGGSTDTQYF | TGTGCCAGCAGACCTCCTGGGGCGCAGGGGGGGAGCACAGATACGCAGTATTTT
TRBJ1-2 | - | - | TRBV9 | CASSVGGEKGYTF | TGTGCCAGCAGCGTAGGTGGGGAGAAGGGCTACACCTTC
TRBJ2-3 | - | - | TRBV5-1 | CASSLEPGDLENTQYF | TGCGCCAGCAGCTTGGAGCCAGGGGACCTTGAAAATACGCAGTATTTT
TRBJ1-1 | - | - | TRBV5-1 | CASSLRLGTEAFF | TGCGCCAGCAGCTTACGTTTGGGGACTGAAGCTTTCTTT
TRBJ1-1 | - | - | TRBV30 | CAWSAPGGEAFF | TGTGCCTGGAGTGCCCCGGGAGGTGAAGCTTTCTTT
TRBJ2-5 | - | - | TRBV2 | CASSVGLSEGQYF | TGTGCCAGCAGTGTGGGGCTCTCGGAGGGCCAGTACTTC